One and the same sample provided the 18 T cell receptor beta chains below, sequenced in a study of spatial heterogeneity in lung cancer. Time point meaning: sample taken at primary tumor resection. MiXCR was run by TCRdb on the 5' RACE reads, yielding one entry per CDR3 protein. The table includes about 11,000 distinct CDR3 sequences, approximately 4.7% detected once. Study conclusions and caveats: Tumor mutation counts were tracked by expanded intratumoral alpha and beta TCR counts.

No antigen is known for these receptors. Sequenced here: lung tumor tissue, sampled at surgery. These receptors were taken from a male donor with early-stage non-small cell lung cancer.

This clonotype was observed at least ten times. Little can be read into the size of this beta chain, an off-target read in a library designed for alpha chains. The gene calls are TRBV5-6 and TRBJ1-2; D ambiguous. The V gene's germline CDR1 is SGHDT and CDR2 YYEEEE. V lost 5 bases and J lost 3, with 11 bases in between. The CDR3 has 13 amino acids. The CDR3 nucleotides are TGTGCCAGCAGTCCCCAGCGGGACTATGGCTACACCTTC. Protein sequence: CASSPQRDYGYTF.

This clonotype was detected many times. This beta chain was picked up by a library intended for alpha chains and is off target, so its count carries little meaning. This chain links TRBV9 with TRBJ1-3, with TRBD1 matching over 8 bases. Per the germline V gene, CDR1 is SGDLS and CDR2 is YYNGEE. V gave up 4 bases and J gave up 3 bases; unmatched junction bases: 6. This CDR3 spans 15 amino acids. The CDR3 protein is CASSPRDRFGNTIYF. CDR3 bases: TGTGCCAGCAGCCCCCGGGACAGGTTTGGAAACACCATATATTTT.

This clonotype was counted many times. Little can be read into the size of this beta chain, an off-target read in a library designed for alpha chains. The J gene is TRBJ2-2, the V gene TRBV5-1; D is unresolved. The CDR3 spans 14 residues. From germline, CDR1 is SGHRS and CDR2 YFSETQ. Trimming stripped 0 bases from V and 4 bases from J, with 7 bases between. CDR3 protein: CASSLEASTGELFF. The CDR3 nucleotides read TGCGCCAGCAGCTTGGAGGCCTCCACCGGGGAGCTGTTTTTT.

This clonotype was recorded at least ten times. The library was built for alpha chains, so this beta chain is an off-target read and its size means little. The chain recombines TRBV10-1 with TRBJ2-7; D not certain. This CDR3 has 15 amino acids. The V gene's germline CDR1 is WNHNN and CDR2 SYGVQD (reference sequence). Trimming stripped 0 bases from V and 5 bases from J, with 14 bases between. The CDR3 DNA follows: TGCGCCAGCAGTGAGTCGACTCTGGGTCCCCACGAGCAGTACTTC. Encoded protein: CASSESTLGPHEQYF.

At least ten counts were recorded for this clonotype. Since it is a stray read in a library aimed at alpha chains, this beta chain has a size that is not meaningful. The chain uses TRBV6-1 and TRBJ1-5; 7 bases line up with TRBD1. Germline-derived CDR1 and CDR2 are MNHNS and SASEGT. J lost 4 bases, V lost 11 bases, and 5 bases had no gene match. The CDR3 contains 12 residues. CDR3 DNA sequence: TGTGCCGTGGGACAGCCTAATCAGCCCCAGCATTTT. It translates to CAVGQPNQPQHF.

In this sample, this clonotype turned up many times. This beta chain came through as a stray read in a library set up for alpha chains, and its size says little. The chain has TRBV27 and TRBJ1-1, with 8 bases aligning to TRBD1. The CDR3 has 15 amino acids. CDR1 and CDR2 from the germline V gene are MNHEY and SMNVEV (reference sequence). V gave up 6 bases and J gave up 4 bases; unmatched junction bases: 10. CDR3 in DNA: TGTGCCAGCAGACCCTTAAAAACAGGGGGCACTGAAGCTTTCTTT. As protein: CASRPLKTGGTEAFF.

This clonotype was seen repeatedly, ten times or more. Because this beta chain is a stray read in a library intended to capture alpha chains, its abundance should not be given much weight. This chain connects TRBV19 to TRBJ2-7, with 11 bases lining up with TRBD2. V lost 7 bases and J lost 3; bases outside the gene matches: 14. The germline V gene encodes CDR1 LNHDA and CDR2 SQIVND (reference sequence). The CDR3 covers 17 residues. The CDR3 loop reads CASTKTHWGTSGYEQYF. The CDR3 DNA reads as TGTGCCAGTACCAAAACCCACTGGGGGACTAGCGGCTACGAGCAGTACTTC.

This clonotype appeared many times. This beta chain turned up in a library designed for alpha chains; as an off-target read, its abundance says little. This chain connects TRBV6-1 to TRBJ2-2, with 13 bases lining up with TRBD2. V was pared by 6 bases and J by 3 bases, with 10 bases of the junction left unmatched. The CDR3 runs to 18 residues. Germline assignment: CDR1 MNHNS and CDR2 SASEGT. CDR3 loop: CASRHGLAGVRHTGELFF. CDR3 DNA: TGTGCCAGCAGGCACGGACTAGCGGGAGTGAGACACACCGGGGAGCTGTTTTTT.

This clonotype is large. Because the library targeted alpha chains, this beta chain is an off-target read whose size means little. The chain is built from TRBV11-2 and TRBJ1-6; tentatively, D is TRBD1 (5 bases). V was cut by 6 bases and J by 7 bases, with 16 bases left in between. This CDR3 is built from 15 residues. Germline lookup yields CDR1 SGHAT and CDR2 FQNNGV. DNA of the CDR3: TGTGCCAGCAGGACCGGCTTGGGGACGAATTCACCCCTCCACTTT. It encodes CASRTGLGTNSPLHF.

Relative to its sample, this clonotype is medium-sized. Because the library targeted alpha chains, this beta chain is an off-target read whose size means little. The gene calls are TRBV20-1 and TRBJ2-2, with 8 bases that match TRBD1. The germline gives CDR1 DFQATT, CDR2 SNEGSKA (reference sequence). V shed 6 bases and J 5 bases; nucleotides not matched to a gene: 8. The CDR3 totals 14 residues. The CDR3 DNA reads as TGCAGTGCCGGACTGGACAGGGTTACCGGGGAGCTGTTTTTT. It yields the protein CSAGLDRVTGELFF.

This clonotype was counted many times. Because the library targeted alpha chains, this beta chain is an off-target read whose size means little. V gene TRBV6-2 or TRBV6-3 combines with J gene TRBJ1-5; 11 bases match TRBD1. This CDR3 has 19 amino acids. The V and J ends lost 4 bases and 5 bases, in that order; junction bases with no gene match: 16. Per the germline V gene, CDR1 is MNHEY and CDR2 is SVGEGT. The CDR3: CASSFRRTGGEKNHQPQHF. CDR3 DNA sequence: TGTGCCAGCAGTTTCCGCCGGACAGGGGGCGAAAAAAATCATCAGCCCCAGCATTTT.

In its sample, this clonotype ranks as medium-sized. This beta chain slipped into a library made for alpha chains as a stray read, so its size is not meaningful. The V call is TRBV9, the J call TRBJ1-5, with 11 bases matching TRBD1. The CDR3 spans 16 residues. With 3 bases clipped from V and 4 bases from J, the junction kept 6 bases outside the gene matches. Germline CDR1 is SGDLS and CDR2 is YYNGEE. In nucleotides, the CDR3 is TGTGCCAGCAGCGCCGGGACAGGGGGAGAAAATCAGCCCCAGCATTTT. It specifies CASSAGTGGENQPQHF.

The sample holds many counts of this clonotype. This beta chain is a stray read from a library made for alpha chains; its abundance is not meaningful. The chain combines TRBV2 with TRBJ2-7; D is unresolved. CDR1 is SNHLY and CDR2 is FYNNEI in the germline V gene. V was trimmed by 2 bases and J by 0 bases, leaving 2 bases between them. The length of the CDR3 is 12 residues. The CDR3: CASSETSYEQYF. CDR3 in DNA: TGTGCCAGCAGTGAAACCTCCTACGAGCAGTACTTC.

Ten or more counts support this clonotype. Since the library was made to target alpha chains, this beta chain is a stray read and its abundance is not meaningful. The CDR3: CSASNSNQPQHF. CDR3 nucleotides: TGCAGTGCTAGTAACAGCAATCAGCCCCAGCATTTT. The chain links TRBV20-1 to TRBJ1-5; D remains ambiguous. The CDR3 extends over 12 amino acids. Deletions cut 3 bases from V and 1 base from J, with 4 bases between. Germline V lookup: CDR1 DFQATT, CDR2 SNEGSKA (reference sequence).

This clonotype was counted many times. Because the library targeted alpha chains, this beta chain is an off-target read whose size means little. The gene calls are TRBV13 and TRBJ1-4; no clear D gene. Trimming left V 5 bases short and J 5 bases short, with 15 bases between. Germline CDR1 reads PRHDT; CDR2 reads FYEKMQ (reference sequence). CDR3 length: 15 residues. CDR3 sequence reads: CASSQRQLGNEKLFF. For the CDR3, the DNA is TGTGCCAGCAGCCAACGGCAGCTGGGAAATGAAAAACTGTTTTTT. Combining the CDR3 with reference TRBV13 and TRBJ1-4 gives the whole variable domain AAGVIQSPRHLIKEKRETATLKCYPIPRHDTVYWYQQGPGQDPQFLISFYEKMQSDKGSIPDRFSAQQFSDYHSELNMSSLELGDSALYFCASSQRQLGNEKLFFGSGTQLSVL.

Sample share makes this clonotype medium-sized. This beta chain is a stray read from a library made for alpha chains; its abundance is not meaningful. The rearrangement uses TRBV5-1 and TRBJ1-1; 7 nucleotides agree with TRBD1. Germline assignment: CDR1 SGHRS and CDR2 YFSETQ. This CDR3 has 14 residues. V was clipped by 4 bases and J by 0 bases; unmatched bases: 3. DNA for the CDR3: TGCGCCAGCAGCCCTGGACAGGTGAACACTGAAGCTTTCTTT. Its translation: CASSPGQVNTEAFF. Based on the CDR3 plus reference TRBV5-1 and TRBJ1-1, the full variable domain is KAGVTQTPRYLIKTRGQQVTLSCSPISGHRSVSWYQQTPGQGLQFLFEYFSETQRNKGNFPGRFSGRQFSNSRSEMNVSTLELGDSALYLCASSPGQVNTEAFFGQGTRLTVV.

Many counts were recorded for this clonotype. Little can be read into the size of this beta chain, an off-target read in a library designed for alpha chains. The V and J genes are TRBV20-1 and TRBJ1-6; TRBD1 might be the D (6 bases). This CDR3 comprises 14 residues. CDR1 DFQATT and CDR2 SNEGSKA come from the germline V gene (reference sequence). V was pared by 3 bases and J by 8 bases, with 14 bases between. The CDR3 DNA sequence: TGCAGTGCTAGTGACGACAGGCCTGATTCACCCCTCCACTTT. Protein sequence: CSASDDRPDSPLHF.

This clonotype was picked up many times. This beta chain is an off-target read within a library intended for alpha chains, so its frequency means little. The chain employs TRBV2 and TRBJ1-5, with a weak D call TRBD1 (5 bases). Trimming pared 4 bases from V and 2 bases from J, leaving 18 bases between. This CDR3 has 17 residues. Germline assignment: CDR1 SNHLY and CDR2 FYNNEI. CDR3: CASSVRSGGSGNQPQHF. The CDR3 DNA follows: TGTGCCAGCAGTGTCCGGTCGGGGGGGTCTGGCAATCAGCCCCAGCATTTT. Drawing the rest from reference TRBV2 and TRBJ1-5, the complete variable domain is EPEVTQTPSHQVTQMGQEVILRCVPISNHLYFYWYRQILGQKVEFLVSFYNNEISEKSEIFDDQFSVERPDGSNFTLKIRSTKLEDSAMYFCASSVRSGGSGNQPQHFGDGTRLSIL.